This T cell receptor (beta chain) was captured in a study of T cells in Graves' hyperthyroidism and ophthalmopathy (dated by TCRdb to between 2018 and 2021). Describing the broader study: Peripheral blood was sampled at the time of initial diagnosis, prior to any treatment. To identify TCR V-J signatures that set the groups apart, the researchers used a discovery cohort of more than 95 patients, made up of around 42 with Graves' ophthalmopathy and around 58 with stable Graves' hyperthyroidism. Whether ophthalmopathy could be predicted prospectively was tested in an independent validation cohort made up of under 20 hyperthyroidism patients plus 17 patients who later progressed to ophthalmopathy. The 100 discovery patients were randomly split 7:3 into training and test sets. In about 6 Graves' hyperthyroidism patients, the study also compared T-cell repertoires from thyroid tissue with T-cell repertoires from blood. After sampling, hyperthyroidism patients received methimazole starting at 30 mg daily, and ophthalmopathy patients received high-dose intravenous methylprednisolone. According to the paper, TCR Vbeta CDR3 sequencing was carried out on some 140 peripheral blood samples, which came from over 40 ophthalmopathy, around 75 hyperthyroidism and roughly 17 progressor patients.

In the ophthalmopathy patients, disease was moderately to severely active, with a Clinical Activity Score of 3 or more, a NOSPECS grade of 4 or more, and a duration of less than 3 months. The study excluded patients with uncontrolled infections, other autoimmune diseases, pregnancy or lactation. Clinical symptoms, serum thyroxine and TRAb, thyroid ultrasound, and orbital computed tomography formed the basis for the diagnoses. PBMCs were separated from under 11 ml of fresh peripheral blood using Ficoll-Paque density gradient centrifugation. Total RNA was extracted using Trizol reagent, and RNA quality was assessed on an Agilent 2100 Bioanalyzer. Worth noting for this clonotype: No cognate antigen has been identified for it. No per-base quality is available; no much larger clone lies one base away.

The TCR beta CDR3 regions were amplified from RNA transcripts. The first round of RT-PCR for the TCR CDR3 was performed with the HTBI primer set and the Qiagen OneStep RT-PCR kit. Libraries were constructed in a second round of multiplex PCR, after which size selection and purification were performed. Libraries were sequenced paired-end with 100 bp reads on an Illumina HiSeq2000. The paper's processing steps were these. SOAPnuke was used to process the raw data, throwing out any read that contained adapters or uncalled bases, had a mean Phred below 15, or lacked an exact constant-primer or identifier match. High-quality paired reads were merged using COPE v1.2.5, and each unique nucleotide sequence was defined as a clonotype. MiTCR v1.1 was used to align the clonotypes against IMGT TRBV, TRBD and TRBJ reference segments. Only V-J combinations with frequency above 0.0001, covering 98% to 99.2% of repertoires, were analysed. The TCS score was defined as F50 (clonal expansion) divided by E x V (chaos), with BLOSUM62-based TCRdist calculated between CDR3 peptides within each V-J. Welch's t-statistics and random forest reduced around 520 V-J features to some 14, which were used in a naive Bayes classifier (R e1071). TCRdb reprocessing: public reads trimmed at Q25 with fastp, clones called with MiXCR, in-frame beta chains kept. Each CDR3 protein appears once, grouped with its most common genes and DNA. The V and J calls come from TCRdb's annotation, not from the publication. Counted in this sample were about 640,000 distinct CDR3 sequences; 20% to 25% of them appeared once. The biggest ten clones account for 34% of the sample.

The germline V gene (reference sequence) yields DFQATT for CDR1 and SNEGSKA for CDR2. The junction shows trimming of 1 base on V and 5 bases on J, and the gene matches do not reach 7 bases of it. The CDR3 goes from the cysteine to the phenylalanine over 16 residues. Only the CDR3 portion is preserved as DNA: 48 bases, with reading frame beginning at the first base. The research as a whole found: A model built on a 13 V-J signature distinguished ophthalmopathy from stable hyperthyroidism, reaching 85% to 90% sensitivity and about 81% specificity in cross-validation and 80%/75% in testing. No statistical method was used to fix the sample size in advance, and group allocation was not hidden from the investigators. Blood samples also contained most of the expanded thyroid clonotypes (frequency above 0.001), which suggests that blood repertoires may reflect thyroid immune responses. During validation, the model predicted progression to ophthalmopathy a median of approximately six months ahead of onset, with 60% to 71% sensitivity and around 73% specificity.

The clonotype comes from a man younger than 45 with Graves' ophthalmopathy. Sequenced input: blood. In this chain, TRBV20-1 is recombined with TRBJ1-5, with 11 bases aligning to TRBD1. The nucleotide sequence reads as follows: TGCAGTGCTAGAGGAAAAGGACAGGGGGCGTATCAGCCCCAGCATTTT. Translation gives CSARGKGQGAYQPQHF.